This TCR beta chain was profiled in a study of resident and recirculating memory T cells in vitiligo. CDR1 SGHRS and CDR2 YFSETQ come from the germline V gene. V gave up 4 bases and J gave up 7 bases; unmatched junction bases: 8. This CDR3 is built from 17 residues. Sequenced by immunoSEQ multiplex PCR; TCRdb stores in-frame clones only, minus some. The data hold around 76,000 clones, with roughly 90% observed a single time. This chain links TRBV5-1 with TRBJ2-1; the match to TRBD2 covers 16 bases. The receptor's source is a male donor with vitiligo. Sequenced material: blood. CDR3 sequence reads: CASSPTGLAGGQNEQFF. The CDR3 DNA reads TGCGCCAGCAGCCCGACGGGACTAGCGGGGGGGCAGAATGAGCAGTTCTTC. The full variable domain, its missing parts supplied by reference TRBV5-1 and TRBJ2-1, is KAGVTQTPRYLIKTRGQQVTLSCSPISGHRSVSWYQQTPGQGLQFLFEYFSETQRNKGNFPGRFSGRQFSNSRSEMNVSTLELGDSALYLCASSPTGLAGGQNEQFFGPGTRLTVL.